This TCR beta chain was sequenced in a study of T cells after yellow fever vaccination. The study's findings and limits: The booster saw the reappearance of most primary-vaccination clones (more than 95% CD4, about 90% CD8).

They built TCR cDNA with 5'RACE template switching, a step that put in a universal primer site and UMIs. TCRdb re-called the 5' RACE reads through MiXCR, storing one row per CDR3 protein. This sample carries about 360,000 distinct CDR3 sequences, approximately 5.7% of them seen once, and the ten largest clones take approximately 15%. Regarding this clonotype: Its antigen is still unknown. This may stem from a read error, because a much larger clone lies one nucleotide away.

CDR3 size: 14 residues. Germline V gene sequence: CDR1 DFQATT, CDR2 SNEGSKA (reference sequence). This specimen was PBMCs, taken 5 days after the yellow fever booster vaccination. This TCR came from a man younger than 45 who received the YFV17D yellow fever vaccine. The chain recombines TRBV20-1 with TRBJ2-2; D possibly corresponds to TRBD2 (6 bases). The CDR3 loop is CCASAGANTGELFF. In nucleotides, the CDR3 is TGCTGTGCTTCAGCGGGTGCGAACACCGGGGAGCTGTTTTTT.